Detailed here is one TCR beta chain. Its antigen remains unidentified. The germline V gene has CDR1 DFQATT and CDR2 SNEGSKA (reference sequence). The V end lost 4 bases, the J end lost 3 bases, and 9 bases lay between the germline ends. This CDR3 is 12 amino acids long. Patients were excluded because of uncontrolled infection, other autoimmune disease, pregnancy or lactation. Before ophthalmopathy appeared, progressors gave blood at initial hyperthyroidism diagnosis. The data originate from a study of T cells in Graves' hyperthyroidism and ophthalmopathy. General study findings and limits: Among thyroid clonotypes expanded above 0.001, most also appeared in blood.

Amplified regions were TCR beta CDR3 sequences from RNA transcripts. During a first-round RT-PCR of the TCR CDR3, the HTBI primer set was used. TCRdb called the multiplex PCR reads again in MiXCR, with one record for every CDR3 protein. This table has over 700,000 distinct CDR3 sequences, 15% to 20% appearing once. This sequence joins TRBV20-1 and TRBJ1-2, with D perhaps matching TRBD1 (6 bases). The clonotype was recovered from a woman between 50 and 59 years old with Graves' hyperthyroidism that later progressed to Graves' ophthalmopathy. Sequences were obtained from blood. Here the CDR3 DNA reads TGCAGTGCTACAGGGGCGGACTATGGCTACACCTTC. As protein: CSATGADYGYTF.